A single sample is the source of the 15 T cell receptor beta chains below, sequenced in a study of PD-1 blockade in mismatch repair-deficient tumors. Some clones are missing from TCRdb's copy, which holds only in-frame ones; the method was immunoSEQ multiplex PCR. Of around 120,000 clones detected, about 90% appear once; the ten largest clones hold 10% to 15%. Specimen: peripheral blood, collected just under 74 weeks after starting pembrolizumab. The receptors shown here come from an adult with mismatch repair-deficient cancer.

This chain joins TRBV6-5 and TRBJ2-2, with unresolved D. Germline CDR1 and CDR2: MNHEY and SVGAGI. This CDR3 region has 16 residues. Trimming shortened V by 2 bases and J by 0 bases, and 10 bases separated the two germline ends. CDR3 in DNA: TGTGCCAGCAGTTACGTCGGAGACGCGAACACCGGGGAGCTGTTTTTT. Encoded protein: CASSYVGDANTGELFF.

The chain uses TRBV28 and TRBJ2-7; 7 bases line up with TRBD1. Germline assignment: CDR1 MDHEN and CDR2 SYDVKM. V dropped 3 bases and J dropped 1; count of bases not matched to a gene: 3. This CDR3 is built from 14 residues. The CDR3 DNA reads TGTGCCAGCAGTTTTCGGGACAGTTCCTACGAGCAGTACTTC. This codes for CASSFRDSSYEQYF.

The chain couples TRBV4-3 to TRBJ1-4; no clear D gene. The CDR3 length is 16 residues. V shed 4 bases and J shed 5 bases, with 17 bases lying between them. Germline CDR1 reads LGHNA; CDR2 reads YSLEER. The CDR3 DNA reads TGCGCCAGCAGCCTCCCCGTGTACGGCGGCAATGAAAAACTGTTTTTT. Translating it yields CASSLPVYGGNEKLFF.

The genes are TRBV7-9 and TRBJ2-1; D call uncertain. Trimming pared 2 bases from V and 9 bases from J, leaving 14 bases between. Germline CDR1 SEHNR, CDR2 FQNEAQ (reference sequence). There are 14 residues in the CDR3. DNA for the CDR3: TGTGCCAGCAGCTTATTTCAAAGTCCGGGTGAGCAGTTCTTC. This translates into CASSLFQSPGEQFF.

The CDR3 reads CASSPLVRGGSDTQYF. DNA for the CDR3: TGTGCCAGCTCACCCCTCGTAAGGGGCGGATCAGATACGCAGTATTTT. The chain employs TRBV18 and TRBJ2-3; weak D call: TRBD1 (5 bases). The CDR3 loop spans 16 amino acids. Germline lookup yields CDR1 KGHSH and CDR2 LQKENI. V lost 3 bases and J lost 4, with 17 bases in between.

CDR3 sequence: CASSRGLAGGSYEQYF. The DNA of the CDR3 is TGCGCCAGCAGCCGGGGACTAGCGGGAGGATCCTACGAGCAGTACTTC. The rearrangement links TRBV4-1 to TRBJ2-7, with TRBD2 matching 15 bases. The trim removed 4 bases at V and 1 base at J, leaving 2 bases unmatched. Germline lookup yields CDR1 MGHRA and CDR2 YSYEKL. The CDR3 consists of 16 residues.

The V call is TRBV5-1, the J call TRBJ2-5; D possibly matches TRBD1 or TRBD2 (6 bases each). Germline CDR1 and CDR2: SGHRS and YFSETQ. The CDR3 loop spans 15 amino acids. The germline V and J ends were trimmed by 0 bases and 1 base, with 10 bases remaining between them. The CDR3 loop is CASSLERGAQETQYF. For the CDR3, the DNA is TGCGCCAGCAGCTTGGAGAGGGGGGCCCAAGAGACCCAGTACTTC.

The chain has TRBV12-2 and TRBJ2-7; the table gives TRBD2 as D, unverified against the DNA. TRBV12-2 constitutes a pseudogene. The CDR3 sequence is 16 residues long. The CDR3 here is CASFRTGTSDHYEQYF. The DNA for the CDR3 is TGTGCAAGTTTCCGAACCGGGACTAGCGACCACTACGAGCAGTACTTC.

The chain uses TRBV9 and TRBJ2-7, with TRBD2 identical over 11 bases. Germline V gene data show CDR1 as SGDLS and CDR2 as YYNGEE. The CDR3 is 14 amino acids. The V and J ends lost 3 bases and 2 bases, in that order; junction bases with no gene match: 1. The CDR3: CASSGLAGTYEQYF. The CDR3 DNA reads as TGTGCCAGCAGCGGACTAGCGGGAACCTACGAGCAGTACTTC. Supplemented by reference TRBV9 and TRBJ2-7, the full variable domain reads DSGVTQTPKHLITATGQRVTLRCSPRSGDLSVYWYQQSLDQGLQFLIQYYNGEERAKGNILERFSAQQFPDLHSELNLSSLELGDSALYFCASSGLAGTYEQYFGPGTRLTVT.

The chain joins TRBV14 to TRBJ2-2; D unresolved. Trimming took 4 bases from V and 1 from J, leaving 4 bases between them. This CDR3 spans 13 amino acids. Germline loops: CDR1 SGHDN, CDR2 FVKESK. CDR3 coding DNA: TGTGCCAGCAGCCGGCAGAACACCGGGGAGCTGTTTTTT. This gives the protein CASSRQNTGELFF. Full variable domain (missing parts from reference TRBV14 and TRBJ2-2): EAGVTQFPSHSVIEKGQTVTLRCDPISGHDNLYWYRRVMGKEIKFLLHFVKESKQDESGMPNNRFLAERTGGTYSTLKVQPAELEDSGVYFCASSRQNTGELFFGEGSRLTVL.

The chain carries TRBV11-3 and TRBJ2-1, with D perhaps matching TRBD2 (6 bases). CDR1 and CDR2 (germline): SGHNT, YENEEA. The CDR3 totals 15 residues. V lost 3 bases and J 9 bases, leaving 18 bases between the germline ends. CDR3 sequence: CASSFVYGSQGEQFF. DNA for the CDR3: TGTGCCAGCAGCTTTGTCTACGGGAGCCAGGGTGAGCAGTTCTTC.

V gene TRBV5-1 combines with J gene TRBJ1-1; D gene unclear. CDR3 length equals 13 residues. Trimming stripped 0 bases from V and 3 bases from J, with 6 bases between. Germline values: CDR1 SGHRS, CDR2 YFSETQ. CDR3 nucleotides: TGCGCCAGCAGCTTGGGGCAGTACACTGAAGCTTTCTTT. Its protein is CASSLGQYTEAFF.

The chain couples TRBV19 to TRBJ2-7, with TRBD2 as a possible D gene (5 bases). Trimming took 5 bases from V and 0 from J, leaving 14 bases between them. The V gene's germline CDR1 is LNHDA and CDR2 SQIVND (reference sequence). The CDR3 sequence is 15 residues long. CDR3 sequence reads: CASSPADTSSYEQYF. The DNA of the CDR3 is TGTGCCAGTAGTCCGGCCGACACTAGCTCCTACGAGCAGTACTTC.

This clone was detected only once. V usage is TRBV21-1 and J usage is TRBJ2-7; the listed D gene, TRBD2, was not tested against the DNA. TRBV21-1 is an annotated pseudogene. The CDR3 extends over 16 amino acids. CDR3 nucleotide sequence: TGTGCCAGCAGCAAATTCTGCCGGACTAGCGGCTACGAGCAGTACTTC. It specifies CASSKFCRTSGYEQYF.

This chain connects TRBV11-1 to TRBJ2-5; D ambiguous. The CDR3 is 15 residues long. V was trimmed by 1 base and J by 1 base, leaving 10 bases between them. Germline assignment: CDR1 SGHAT and CDR2 FQDESV (reference sequence). CDR3 sequence reads: CASSLDVAIQETQYF. The CDR3 coding sequence is TGTGCCAGCAGCTTAGACGTGGCTATCCAAGAGACCCAGTACTTC.